Below are 8 T cell receptor beta chains sequenced from a single sample in a study of T cell changes during pregnancy in multiple sclerosis. Using immunoSEQ multiplex PCR, the repertoire was profiled, and TCRdb retains in-frame clones only, with some absent. The data contain tens of thousands of clones, nearly 95% of them singletons. Specimen: peripheral blood, collected in the second trimester of pregnancy. The receptors were sampled from a female donor in good health, enrolled as a control in a pregnancy study.

The V gene is TRBV29-1, the J gene TRBJ2-1, with D tentatively TRBD2 (5 bases). Between the trimmed V and J ends, which lost 2 bases and 1 base, there was a span of 12 bases. This CDR3 comprises 15 residues. Germline CDR1 SQVTM, CDR2 ANQGSEA. The CDR3 reads CSVELGLRSYNEQFF. The CDR3 nucleotides are TGCAGCGTTGAACTCGGACTCCGATCCTACAATGAGCAGTTCTTC.

The rearrangement uses TRBV7-9 and TRBJ1-1; D is ambiguous. V was cut by 4 bases and J by 1 base, with 7 bases left in between. This CDR3 spans 13 amino acids. CDR1 is SEHNR, CDR2 FQNEAQ, per germline (reference sequence). The CDR3 region has the DNA TGTGCCAGCAGCTCCAACAAGAACACTGAAGCTTTCTTT. It encodes CASSSNKNTEAFF.

The V call is TRBV5-4, the J call TRBJ2-1, with TRBD2 matching over 10 bases. J gave up 9 bases and V 3 bases, and 6 bases lay outside the gene matches. The germline V gene encodes CDR1 SGHNT and CDR2 YYREEE (reference sequence). The CDR3 sequence is 14 residues long. The CDR3 sequence: CASSSARLAGEQFF. CDR3 bases: TGTGCCAGCAGCTCGGCCCGACTAGCGGGTGAGCAGTTCTTC.

The rearrangement uses TRBV27 and TRBJ2-7; 9 bases are shared with TRBD2. Germline V CDR1 and CDR2: MNHEY, SMNVEV (reference sequence). CDR3 size: 15 residues. Trimming removed 4 bases from V and 3 bases from J; junction bases left unmatched: 7. The CDR3 region has the DNA TGTGCCAGCAGTTCCCTCTCTAGCGGGGTCTACGAGCAGTACTTC. Protein product: CASSSLSSGVYEQYF.

The J gene is TRBJ2-7, the V gene TRBV18; TRBD1 might be the D (6 bases). The CDR3 contains 14 residues. From germline, CDR1 is KGHSH and CDR2 LQKENI. V was trimmed by 6 bases and J by 7 bases, leaving 19 bases between them. CDR3 sequence: CASSRGQLSLEQYF. CDR3 DNA: TGTGCCAGCTCGCGAGGACAGCTTTCATTGGAGCAGTACTTC.

V usage is TRBV6-5 and J usage is TRBJ1-1; no firm D call. The germline gives CDR1 MNHEY, CDR2 SVGAGI. V was cut by 7 bases and J by 0 bases, with 9 bases left in between. This CDR3 is 13 amino acids long. CDR3 bases: TGTGCCAGCAACTATGGTGTGAACACTGAAGCTTTCTTT. This encodes CASNYGVNTEAFF.

The chain carries TRBV2 and TRBJ1-3; the D is unclear. CDR1 and CDR2 from the germline V gene are SNHLY and FYNNEI. The CDR3 extends over 15 amino acids. V was pared by 3 bases and J by 0 bases, with 9 bases between. CDR3 region: CASSESTISGNTIYF. CDR3 bases: TGTGCCAGCAGTGAGAGCACCATCTCTGGAAACACCATATATTTT.

The chain links TRBV6-6 to TRBJ2-3; D is unresolved. The CDR3 is 15 amino acids. Germline V gene sequence: CDR1 MNHNY, CDR2 SVGAGI (reference sequence). V gave up 3 bases and J gave up 1 base, with 11 bases separating them. CDR3 amino acids: CASSYLPQGTDTQYF. In DNA form, the CDR3 reads TGTGCCAGCAGTTATCTCCCCCAGGGCACAGATACGCAGTATTTT.